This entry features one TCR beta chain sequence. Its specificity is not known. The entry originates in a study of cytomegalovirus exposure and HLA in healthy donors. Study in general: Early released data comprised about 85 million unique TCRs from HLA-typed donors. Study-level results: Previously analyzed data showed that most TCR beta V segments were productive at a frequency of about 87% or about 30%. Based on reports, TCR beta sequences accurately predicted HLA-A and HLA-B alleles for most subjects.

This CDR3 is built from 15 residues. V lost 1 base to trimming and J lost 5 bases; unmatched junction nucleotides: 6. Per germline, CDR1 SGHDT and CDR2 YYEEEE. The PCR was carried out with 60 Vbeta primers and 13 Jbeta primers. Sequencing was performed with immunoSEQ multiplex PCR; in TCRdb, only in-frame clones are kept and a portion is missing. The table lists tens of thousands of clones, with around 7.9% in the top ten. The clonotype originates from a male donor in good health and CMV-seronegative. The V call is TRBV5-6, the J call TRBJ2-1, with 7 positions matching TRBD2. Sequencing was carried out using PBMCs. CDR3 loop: CASSLLGLRDNEQFF. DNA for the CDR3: TGTGCCAGCAGCTTGTTGGGACTACGCGACAATGAGCAGTTCTTC.